The source of this T cell receptor (beta chain) is a study of blood T cell repertoires in COVID-19. Data came from immunoSEQ multiplex PCR; TCRdb stores just in-frame clones and leaves some out. The profile shows about 130,000 clones, around 86% of them singletons. The ends were cut back, 7 bases at V and 13 bases at J, with 17 bases in the middle. Germline V gives CDR1 SNHLY, CDR2 FYNNEI. The CDR3 spans 13 residues. The chain carries TRBV2 and TRBJ1-6; possibly TRBD1 for D (6 bases). The source of this sequence is a woman between 50 and 59 years old who had recovered from COVID-19. The specimen sequenced was peripheral blood. The CDR3 DNA is TGTGCCAGCATGTCCCGATTTAGGGGGCCCCTCCACTTT. It yields the protein CASMSRFRGPLHF.